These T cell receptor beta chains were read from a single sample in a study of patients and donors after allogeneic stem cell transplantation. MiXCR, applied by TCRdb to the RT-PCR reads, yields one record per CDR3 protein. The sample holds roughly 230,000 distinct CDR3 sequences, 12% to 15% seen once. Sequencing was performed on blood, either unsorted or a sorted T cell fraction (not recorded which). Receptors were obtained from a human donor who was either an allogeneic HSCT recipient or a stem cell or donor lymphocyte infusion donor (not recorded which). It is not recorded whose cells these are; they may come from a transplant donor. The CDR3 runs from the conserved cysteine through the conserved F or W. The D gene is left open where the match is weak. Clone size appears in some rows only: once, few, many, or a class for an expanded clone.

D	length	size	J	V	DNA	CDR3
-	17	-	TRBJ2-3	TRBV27	TGTGCCAGCAGTAGGGGCCTCGGGGGCGCGGGCACAGATACGCAGTATTTT	CASSRGLGGAGTDTQYF
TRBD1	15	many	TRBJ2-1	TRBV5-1	TGCGCCAGCAGCTTCGCAGGGGGCGGCTACAATGAGCAGTTCTTC	CASSFAGGGYNEQFF
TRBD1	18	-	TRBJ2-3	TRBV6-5	TGTGCCAGCAGTTTGACGACAGGGGGCCTACCTAGCACAGATACGCAGTATTTT	CASSLTTGGLPSTDTQYF
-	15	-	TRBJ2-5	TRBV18	TGTGCCAGCTCACCGGGCCAAGGGGCTTTGGAGACCCAGTACTTC	CASSPGQGALETQYF
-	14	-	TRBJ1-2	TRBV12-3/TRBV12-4	TGTGCCAGCACCACCAGAAGGGGGACGGGCGGCTACACCTTC	CASTTRRGTGGYTF
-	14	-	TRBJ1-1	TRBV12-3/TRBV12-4	TGTGCCAGCAGACCCGACCGGTTGAACACTGAAGCTTTCTTT	CASRPDRLNTEAFF
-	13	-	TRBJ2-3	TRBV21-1	TGTGCCAGCAGCAAAGCCCGGGACGGTACGCAGTATTTT	CASSKARDGTQYF
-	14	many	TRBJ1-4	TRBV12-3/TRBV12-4	TGTGCCAGCGGCCTGACAGAAGAATTTGAAAAACTGTTTTTT	CASGLTEEFEKLFF
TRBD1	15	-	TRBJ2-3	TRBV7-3	TGTGCCAGCAGCTTAATGGGACAGGGTCGAAATACGCAGTATTTT	CASSLMGQGRNTQYF
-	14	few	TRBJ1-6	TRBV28	TGTGCCAGCAGTGAACATAGAACCAGTTCACCCCTCCACTTT	CASSEHRTSSPLHF
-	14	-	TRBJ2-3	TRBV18	TGTGCCAGCTCCAACCAGTCGCCCACAGATACGCAGTATTTT	CASSNQSPTDTQYF
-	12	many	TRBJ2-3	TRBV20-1	TGCAGTGCTAGAATGGTCGGGGATACGCAGTATTTT	CSARMVGDTQYF
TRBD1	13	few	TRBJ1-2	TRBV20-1	TGCAGTGCTAGAGATTTACAGGGGAAGCGCTACACCTTC	CSARDLQGKRYTF
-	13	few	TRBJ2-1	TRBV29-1	TGCAGCGTTCTACGGGACTTATACAATGAGCAGTTCTTC	CSVLRDLYNEQFF
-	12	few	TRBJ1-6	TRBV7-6	TGTGCCAGCAGCTTACCCAATTCACCCCTCCACTTT	CASSLPNSPLHF
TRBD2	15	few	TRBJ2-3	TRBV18	TGTGCCAGCTCACTCAAGACTAGCGGTGCAGATACGCAGTATTTT	CASSLKTSGADTQYF
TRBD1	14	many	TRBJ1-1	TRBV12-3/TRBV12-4	TGTGCCAGCAGTGAGACAGGGGTAAACACTGAAGCTTTCTTT	CASSETGVNTEAFF
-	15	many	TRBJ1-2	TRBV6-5	TGTGCCAGCAGTTACGATCGGTGGGGAAACTATGGCTACACCTTC	CASSYDRWGNYGYTF
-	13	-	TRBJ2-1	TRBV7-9	TGTGCCAGCAGCTTAGTACAGGGCCATGAGCAGTTCTTC	CASSLVQGHEQFF
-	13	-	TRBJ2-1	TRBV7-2	TGTGCCAGCAGCTCAGTCGTTAGGCTAGCGCAGTTCTTC	CASSSVVRLAQFF
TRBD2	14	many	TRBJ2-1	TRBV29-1	TGCAGCGTAGACAGCGGGACCCACTACAATGAGCAGTTCTTC	CSVDSGTHYNEQFF
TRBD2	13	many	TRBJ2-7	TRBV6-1	TGTGCCAGCAGTAGGGACTACTCCTTCGAGCAGTACTTC	CASSRDYSFEQYF
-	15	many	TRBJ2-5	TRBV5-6	TGTGCCAGCAGCCCGACCACCGGGCCGGGTGGGACCCAGTACTTC	CASSPTTGPGGTQYF
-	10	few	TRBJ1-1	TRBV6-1	TGTGCCAGCAGTGAATTGAGGGAGGCCTTT	CASSELREAF
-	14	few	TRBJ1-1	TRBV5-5	TGTGCCAGCAGTCCTGACGGATGGGACACTGAAGCTTTCTTT	CASSPDGWDTEAFF
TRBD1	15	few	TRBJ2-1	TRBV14	TGTGCCAGCAGCCAAGAACAGGGGGGCCCCTATGAGCAGTTCTTC	CASSQEQGGPYEQFF
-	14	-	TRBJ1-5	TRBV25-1	TGTGCCAGCAGTGAAGGGGACGGCGGTCAGCCCCAGCATTTT	CASSEGDGGQPQHF
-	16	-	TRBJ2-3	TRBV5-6	TGTGCCAGCAGCCGACCAACCGGGAGAAGCACAGATACGCAGTATTTT	CASSRPTGRSTDTQYF
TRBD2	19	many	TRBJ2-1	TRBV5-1	TGCGCCAGCAGCTTTAATAGACTAGCGGGACTCAACTCCTACAATGAGCAGTTCTTC	CASSFNRLAGLNSYNEQFF
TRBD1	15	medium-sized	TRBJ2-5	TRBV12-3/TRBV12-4	TGTGCCAGCAGTTTAGATCAGGGGGCAGGGGAGACCCAGTACTTC	CASSLDQGAGETQYF
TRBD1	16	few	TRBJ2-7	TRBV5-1	TGCGCCAGCAGCTTGGATGGGACAGCGAGCTCCTACGAGCAGTACTTC	CASSLDGTASSYEQYF
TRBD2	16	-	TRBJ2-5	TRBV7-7	TGTGCCAGCAGCTCCCGCCTAGCGGGAGGGCAAGAGACCCAGTACTTC	CASSSRLAGGQETQYF
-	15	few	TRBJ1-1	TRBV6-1	TGTGCCAGCACCCAGAGGGGGGGCGGTTACACTGAAGCTTTCTTT	CASTQRGGGYTEAFF
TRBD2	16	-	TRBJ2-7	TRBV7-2	TGTGCCAGCAGCTTAATGCGCGCTAGCGGGGGCTACGAGCAGTACTTC	CASSLMRASGGYEQYF
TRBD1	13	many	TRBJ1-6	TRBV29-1	TGCAGCGTACAGACAGGGGGTAATTCACCCCTCCACTTT	CSVQTGGNSPLHF
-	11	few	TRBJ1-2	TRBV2	TGTGCCAGCACTAGGACCTATGGCTACACCTTC	CASTRTYGYTF
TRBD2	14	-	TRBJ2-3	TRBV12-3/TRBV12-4	TGTGCCAGCAGTCGACTAGCGGGGGAGGGTACGCAGTATTTT	CASSRLAGEGTQYF
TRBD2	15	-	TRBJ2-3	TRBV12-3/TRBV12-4	TGTGCCAGCACCCACCCAGCGGGAGACACAGATACGCAGTATTTT	CASTHPAGDTDTQYF
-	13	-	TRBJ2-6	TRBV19	TGTGCCAGTAGTATCAATGGGGCCAACGTCCTGACTTTC	CASSINGANVLTF
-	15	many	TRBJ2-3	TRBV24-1	TGTGCCACCAGCCCTCGGAGGGGGCCCGCGGATACGCAGTATTTT	CATSPRRGPADTQYF
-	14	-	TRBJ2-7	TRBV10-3	TGTGCCATGGCAGGGGACCTGAGCTCCTACGAGCAGTACTTC	CAMAGDLSSYEQYF
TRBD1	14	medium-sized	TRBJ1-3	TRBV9	TGTGCCAGCAGCGCTGGGACAGCTGGAAACACCATATATTTT	CASSAGTAGNTIYF
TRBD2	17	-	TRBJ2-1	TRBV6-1	TGTGCCAGCAGTACTCTACTAGCGGGGGGGAGCGGGCTTGAGCAGTTCTTC	CASSTLLAGGSGLEQFF
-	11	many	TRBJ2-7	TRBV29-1	TGCAGCGTTGCCGTCTCCTACGAGCAGTACTTC	CSVAVSYEQYF
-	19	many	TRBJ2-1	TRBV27	TGTGCCAGCAGTTTATGGTCAGGCTCTAGCGTGATAACCGACAATGAGCAGTTCTTC	CASSLWSGSSVITDNEQFF
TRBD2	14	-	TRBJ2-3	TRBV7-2	TGTGCCAGCAGTAAAGCGGGGGGCACAGATACGCAGTATTTT	CASSKAGGTDTQYF
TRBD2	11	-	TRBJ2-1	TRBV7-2	TGTGCCAGCAGACTTAGCGGGGGCCCGTTCTTC	CASRLSGGPFF
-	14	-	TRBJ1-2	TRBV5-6	TGTGCCAGCAGCTTGTATGTGGAGTGGTATGGCTACACCTTC	CASSLYVEWYGYTF
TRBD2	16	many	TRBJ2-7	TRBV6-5	TGTGCCAGCAGTTCCACTCAGCGGGGGGGCTCCTACGAGCAGTACTTC	CASSSTQRGGSYEQYF
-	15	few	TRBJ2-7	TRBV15	TGTGCCACCAGCAGAACCGGGACGTTCGCCTACGAGCAGTACTTC	CATSRTGTFAYEQYF
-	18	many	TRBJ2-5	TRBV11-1	TGTGCCAGCAGCTCTTCTAAACTCCGGGGAGTCGGAAAAGAGACCCAGTACTTC	CASSSSKLRGVGKETQYF
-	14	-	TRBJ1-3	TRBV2	TGTGCCAGCAGTGAAGAGGGCCATGGAAACACCATATATTTT	CASSEEGHGNTIYF
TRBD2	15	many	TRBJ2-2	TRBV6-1	TGTGCCAGCAGACTAGCGGGAGTTCACACCGGGGAGCTGTTTTTT	CASRLAGVHTGELFF
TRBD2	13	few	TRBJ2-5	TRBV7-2	TGTGCCAGCTCCGGGGGAGGGTTAGAGACCCAGTACTTC	CASSGGGLETQYF
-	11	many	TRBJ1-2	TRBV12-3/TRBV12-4	TGTGCCAGCAGCCAAGGGGTTGGCTACACCTTC	CASSQGVGYTF
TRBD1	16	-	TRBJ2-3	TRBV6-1	TGTGCCAGCAGTGACCCCGGGACAGGGAGAACAGATACGCAGTATTTT	CASSDPGTGRTDTQYF
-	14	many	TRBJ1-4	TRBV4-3	TGCGCCAGCAGCCATCCGGGTGTCGCTGAAAAACTGTTTTTT	CASSHPGVAEKLFF
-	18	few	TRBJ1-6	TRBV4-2	TGTGCCAGCAGCCAAGAAGGACGACAGAGCTCCTATAATTCACCCCTCCACTTT	CASSQEGRQSSYNSPLHF
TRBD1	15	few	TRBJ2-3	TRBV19	TGTGCCAGTAGTAATCCGACAGGGACAGGGGATACGCAGTATTTT	CASSNPTGTGDTQYF